The 20 T cell receptor beta chains in this list originate from one sample, sequenced in a study of TIL therapy for anti-PD-1-resistant metastatic lung cancer. Described time point: pre-treatment sample, taken before nivolumab and TIL therapy. Sequencing used immunoSEQ v3. This table comes from immunoSEQ multiplex PCR, and its TCRdb copy is limited to in-frame clones, with some not included. The sample has about 59,000 clones, 70% to 90% seen once. The sequenced sample was blood, obtained at baseline. These receptors all stem from a person aged 25 to 85 with non-small cell lung cancer.

The chain is built from TRBV9 and TRBJ2-5; no definite D call. Germline V CDR1 and CDR2: SGDLS, YYNGEE. The CDR3 has 14 amino acids. V was cut by 1 base and J by 4 bases, with 11 bases left in between. The CDR3 DNA reads TGTGCCAGCAGCGTAAGTTTCCTGGGAGAGACCCAGTACTTC. Protein sequence: CASSVSFLGETQYF.

V and J are TRBV5-4 and TRBJ2-3; no reliable D call. The V end lost 4 bases, the J end lost 4 bases, and 10 bases lay between the germline ends. The CDR3 length is 13 residues. Per the germline V gene, CDR1 is SGHNT and CDR2 is YYREEE (reference sequence). The CDR3 region is CASSHRLADTQYF. The DNA of the CDR3 is TGTGCCAGCAGCCACCGTCTGGCAGATACGCAGTATTTT.

The rearrangement links TRBV4-3 to TRBJ2-7; D not resolved. The CDR3 extends over 15 amino acids. Trimming left V 2 bases short and J 1 base short, with 12 bases between. The germline gives CDR1 LGHNA, CDR2 YSLEER. As DNA, the CDR3 is TGCGCCAGCAGCCAATCGTGGAGTTTGTCCTACGAGCAGTACTTC. Its protein product is CASSQSWSLSYEQYF.

The chain combines TRBV5-5 with TRBJ2-7; 8 nucleotides match TRBD2. The V gene end was trimmed by 4 bases and the J gene end by 2 bases; junction bases not matched to a gene: 8. This CDR3 is built from 15 residues. From germline, CDR1 is SGHKS and CDR2 YYEKEE (reference sequence). The CDR3, as DNA: TGTGCCAGCAGCGTCTCCCTAGCGGGCGCCTACGAGCAGTACTTC. The encoded protein is CASSVSLAGAYEQYF.

This clone was seen a handful of times. This chain joins TRBV7-9 and TRBJ2-2; TRBD2 might be the D (6 bases). V lost 0 bases, J lost 8 bases, and 16 bases lay in between. Germline assignment: CDR1 SEHNR and CDR2 FQNEAQ (reference sequence). This CDR3 is built from 16 residues. The CDR3 nucleotides are TGTGCCAGCAGCTTAGCCGAGACTAGAAAAGTAGGGGAGCTGTTTTTT. It specifies CASSLAETRKVGELFF.

This clone was seen a few times. This sequence joins TRBV10-3 and TRBJ2-7; 8 nucleotides line up with TRBD1. Germline V lookup: CDR1 ENHRY, CDR2 SYGVKD. CDR3 length: 14 residues. With V trimmed by 10 bases and J by 0 bases, 8 bases remained unmatched. This chain's CDR3 is CATTRDRSSYEQYF. CDR3 bases: TGTGCCACCACTCGGGACAGGAGCTCCTACGAGCAGTACTTC.

This clone appeared a few times. This chain joins TRBV4-1 and TRBJ1-3, with TRBD1 as a possible D gene (6 bases). The CDR3 length is 15 residues. The ends were cut back, 3 bases at V and 3 bases at J, with 12 bases in the middle. Germline lookup yields CDR1 MGHRA and CDR2 YSYEKL. Here the CDR3 reads CASSQLGGSGNTIYF. Here the CDR3 DNA reads TGCGCCAGCAGCCAGTTAGGGGGAAGTGGAAACACCATATATTTT.

The genes are TRBV7-2 and TRBJ1-4; D is possibly TRBD1 (5 bases). CDR3 length: 17 residues. In germline, CDR1 is SGHTA, CDR2 FQGNSA. V was shortened by 8 bases and J by 0 bases, with 19 bases between the two germline ends. The CDR3 coding sequence is TGTGCCAGCGGAAAAGGCAGGGACTCTCCAACTAATGAAAAACTGTTTTTT. Amino acid sequence: CASGKGRDSPTNEKLFF.

The gene calls are TRBV29-1 and TRBJ2-2; D gene ambiguous. In germline, CDR1 is SQVTM, CDR2 ANQGSEA. This CDR3 has 11 amino acids. V was shortened by 7 bases and J by 6 bases, with 9 bases between the two germline ends. The CDR3 DNA reads TGCAGCGCTGTGTGGGCCGGGGAGCTGTTTTTT. Amino acid sequence: CSAVWAGELFF.

The V call is TRBV7-2, the J call TRBJ1-6, with D unresolved. Germline V CDR1 and CDR2: SGHTA, FQGNSA. This CDR3 region has 14 residues. V lost 1 base and J lost 8, with 9 bases in between. CDR3 in DNA: TGTGCCAGCAGCTTAGGTTTCGGCTATTCACCCCTCCACTTT. It is translated as CASSLGFGYSPLHF.

The V and J genes are TRBV7-2 and TRBJ2-2; D ambiguous. Deletions cut 8 bases from V and 3 bases from J, with 10 bases between. The CDR3 spans 13 residues. The germline V gene has CDR1 SGHTA and CDR2 FQGNSA. The CDR3, as DNA: TGTGCCAGCGGTCAGCAGGACACCGGGGAGCTGTTTTTT. Translation gives CASGQQDTGELFF.

The gene calls are TRBV5-1 and TRBJ1-2; 7 bases map to TRBD1. After removal of 4 bases from V and 8 bases from J, the junction contained 14 bases not matched to a gene. CDR1 is SGHRS and CDR2 is YFSETQ in the germline V gene. The CDR3 has 15 residues. For the CDR3, the DNA is TGCGCCAGCAGCACCGGGACAGAGGGACGAAAAGGCTACACCTTC. As protein: CASSTGTEGRKGYTF.

This chain uses TRBV5-1 with TRBJ2-7, with D perhaps matching TRBD1 (6 bases). CDR1 is SGHRS, CDR2 YFSETQ, per germline. This CDR3 region has 14 residues. Trimming took 0 bases from V and 4 from J, leaving 11 bases between them. CDR3 sequence: CASSLDREEYEQYF. CDR3 sequence (DNA): TGCGCCAGCAGCTTGGACAGGGAAGAATACGAGCAGTACTTC.

J is TRBJ1-1 and V is TRBV2, with TRBD1 as a possible D gene (6 bases). CDR3 length equals 15 residues. V was cut by 7 bases and J by 1 base, with 16 bases left in between. The germline V gene has CDR1 SNHLY and CDR2 FYNNEI. This CDR3 reads CASISQGGGNTEAFF. As DNA, the CDR3 is TGTGCCAGCATTTCACAGGGAGGTGGGAACACTGAAGCTTTCTTT. The variable domain in full, with the rest retrieved from reference TRBV2 and TRBJ1-1, is EPEVTQTPSHQVTQMGQEVILRCVPISNHLYFYWYRQILGQKVEFLVSFYNNEISEKSEIFDDQFSVERPDGSNFTLKIRSTKLEDSAMYFCASISQGGGNTEAFFGQGTRLTVV.

The chain links TRBV3-1 (or the pseudogene TRBV3-2) to TRBJ1-2; D perhaps matches TRBD1 (6 bases). Germline loops: CDR1 LGHDT, CDR2 YNNKEL (reference sequence). V lost 5 bases to trimming and J lost 1 base, with 17 bases between them. The CDR3 sequence is 16 residues long. CDR3 region: CASSWRQAGSNYGYTF. CDR3 DNA: TGTGCCAGCAGCTGGAGACAGGCCGGTAGTAACTATGGCTACACCTTC.

The chain has TRBV7-6 and TRBJ2-5, with D perhaps matching TRBD2 (5 bases). CDR1 SGHVS and CDR2 FNYEAQ come from the germline V gene. This CDR3 has 17 residues. Trimming took 5 bases from V and 9 from J, leaving 28 bases between them. The CDR3 DNA sequence: TGTGCCAGCAGCCGAGCTCCTCTTGGGAGCGGAGACGCGGCCCAGTACTTC. It is translated as CASSRAPLGSGDAAQYF. Based on the CDR3 plus reference TRBV7-6 and TRBJ2-5, the full variable domain is GAGVSQSPRYKVTKRGQDVALRCDPISGHVSLYWYRQALGQGPEFLTYFNYEAQQDKSGLPNDRFSAERPEGSISTLTIQRTEQRDSAMYRCASSRAPLGSGDAAQYFGPGTRLLVL.

The chain links TRBV19 to TRBJ2-3; 12 bases agree with TRBD2. Germline V gene sequence: CDR1 LNHDA, CDR2 SQIVND (reference sequence). The CDR3 has 16 amino acids. V shed 5 bases and J 5 bases; nucleotides not matched to a gene: 8. The CDR3 DNA follows: TGTGCCAGTAGTGGGGAGACTAGCGGGGGAAGAGATACGCAGTATTTT. This encodes CASSGETSGGRDTQYF.

This clone was seen a handful of times. In nucleotides, the CDR3 is TGTGCCAGCAGCTTAGTTGAGACCGGGGAGCTGTTTTTT. As protein: CASSLVETGELFF. V usage is TRBV7-2 and J usage is TRBJ2-2, with D unresolved. The CDR3 has 13 residues. The germline gives CDR1 SGHTA, CDR2 FQGNSA. Trimming took off 1 base at V and 5 bases at J, with 5 bases between the two ends.

DNA for the CDR3: TGTGCCAGCAGTCAACAGGGAGTTGGCAATCAGCCCCAGCATTTT. This codes for CASSQQGVGNQPQHF. V and J are TRBV6-6 and TRBJ1-5, with a weak D call TRBD1 (6 bases). The germline V gene has CDR1 MNHNY and CDR2 SVGAGI (reference sequence). Trimming shortened V by 5 bases and J by 2 bases, and 13 bases separated the two germline ends. CDR3 length equals 15 residues.

The chain couples TRBV5-5 to TRBJ2-3, with no clear D. The CDR3 is 12 amino acids. The V gene's germline CDR1 is SGHKS and CDR2 YYEKEE (reference sequence). V lost 3 bases and J lost 6, with 8 bases in between. The CDR3: CASSYPWDTQYF. CDR3 in DNA: TGTGCCAGCAGCTACCCTTGGGATACGCAGTATTTT. Using reference TRBV5-5 and TRBJ2-3 for the parts outside the CDR3, the full variable domain is DAGVTQSPTHLIKTRGQQVTLRCSPISGHKSVSWYQQVLGQGPQFIFQYYEKEERGRGNFPDRFSARQFPNYSSELNVNALLLGDSALYLCASSYPWDTQYFGPGTRLTVL.